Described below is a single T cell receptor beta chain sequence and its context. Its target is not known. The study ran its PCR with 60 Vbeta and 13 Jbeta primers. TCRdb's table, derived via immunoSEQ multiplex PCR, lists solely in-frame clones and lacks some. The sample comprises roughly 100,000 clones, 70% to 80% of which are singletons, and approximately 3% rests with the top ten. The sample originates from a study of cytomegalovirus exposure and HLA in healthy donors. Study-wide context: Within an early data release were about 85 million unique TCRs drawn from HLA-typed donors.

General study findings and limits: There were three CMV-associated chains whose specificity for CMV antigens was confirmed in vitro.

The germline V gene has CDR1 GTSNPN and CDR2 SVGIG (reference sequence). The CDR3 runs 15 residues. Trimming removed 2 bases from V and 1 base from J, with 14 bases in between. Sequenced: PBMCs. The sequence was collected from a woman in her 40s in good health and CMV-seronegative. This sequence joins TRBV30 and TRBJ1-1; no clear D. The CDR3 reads CAWSPLKGENTEAFF. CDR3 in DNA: TGTGCCTGGAGTCCCTTAAAGGGAGAGAACACTGAAGCTTTCTTT.